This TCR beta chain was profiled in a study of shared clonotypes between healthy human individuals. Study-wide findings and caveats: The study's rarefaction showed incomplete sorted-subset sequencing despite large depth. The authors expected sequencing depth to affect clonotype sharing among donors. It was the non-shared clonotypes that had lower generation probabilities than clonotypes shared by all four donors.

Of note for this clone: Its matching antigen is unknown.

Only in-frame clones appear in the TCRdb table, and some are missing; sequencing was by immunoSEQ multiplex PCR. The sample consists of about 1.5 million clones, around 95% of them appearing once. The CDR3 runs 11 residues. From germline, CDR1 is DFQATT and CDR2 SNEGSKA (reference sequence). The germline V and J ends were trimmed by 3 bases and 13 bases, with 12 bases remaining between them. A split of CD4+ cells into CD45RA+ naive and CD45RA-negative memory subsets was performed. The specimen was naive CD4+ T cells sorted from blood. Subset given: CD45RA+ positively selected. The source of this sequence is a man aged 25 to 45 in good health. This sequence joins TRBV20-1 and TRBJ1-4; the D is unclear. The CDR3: CSARGILGLFF. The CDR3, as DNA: TGCAGTGCTAGGGGAATACTCGGACTGTTTTTT.